This is a list of T cell receptor beta chains from one sample in a study of early T cells in non-severe SARS-CoV-2 infection. Via MiXCR, TCRdb re-called the 5' RACE reads, giving one row per CDR3 protein. Of 40,000 to 55,000 distinct CDR3 sequences in the sample, 6.5% to 9.5% were seen once. Material for sequencing was whole blood. These TCRs come from an adult who was a healthcare worker with PCR-confirmed SARS-CoV-2 infection or an uninfected control (not recorded which). Each CDR3 is given with its conserved first and last residue. A D gene is named only where the DNA matches it firmly. Size values are once, few and many counts, or a class for expanded clones, and some rows have none.

CDR3 protein: CASRNRGGSNQPQHF; CDR3 DNA: TGCGCCAGCAGAAACAGGGGGGGAAGCAATCAGCCCCAGCATTTT; clone size: many; J gene: TRBJ1-5; D gene: TRBD1; V gene: TRBV10-2
CDR3 protein: CATSGGYEQYF; CDR3 DNA: TGTGCCACCTCCGGGGGGTACGAGCAGTACTTC; clone size: many; J gene: TRBJ2-7; D gene: TRBD2; V gene: TRBV24-1
CDR3 protein: CSVRGRANEKLFF; CDR3 DNA: TGCAGCGTTCGGGGGCGGGCGAATGAAAAACTGTTTTTT; clone size: many; J gene: TRBJ1-4; D gene: .; V gene: TRBV29-1
CDR3 protein: CASSVDRSPVLARPTDTQYF; CDR3 DNA: TGTGCCAGCAGCGTAGATCGGTCCCCCGTACTAGCGCGACCCACAGATACGCAGTATTTT; clone size: few; J gene: TRBJ2-3; D gene: TRBD2; V gene: TRBV9
CDR3 protein: CASSESGGTDTQYF; CDR3 DNA: TGTGCCAGCAGCGAGAGCGGGGGCACAGATACGCAGTATTTT; clone size: few; J gene: TRBJ2-3; D gene: TRBD2; V gene: TRBV9
CDR3 protein: CASSVAGAQSGSANEQFF; CDR3 DNA: TGTGCCAGCAGCGTAGCGGGGGCGCAATCAGGGTCTGCCAATGAGCAGTTCTTC; clone size: .; J gene: TRBJ2-1; D gene: .; V gene: TRBV9
CDR3 protein: CASQSSYEQYF; CDR3 DNA: TGTGCCAGCCAGAGCTCCTACGAGCAGTACTTC; clone size: few; J gene: TRBJ2-7; D gene: .; V gene: TRBV28
CDR3 protein: CASSLLGQGNTGELFF; CDR3 DNA: TGTGCCAGCAGCTTGCTGGGACAGGGGAACACCGGGGAGCTGTTTTTT; clone size: many; J gene: TRBJ2-2; D gene: TRBD1; V gene: TRBV7-9
CDR3 protein: CASSPWDRGMYGDTQYF; CDR3 DNA: TGTGCCAGCAGTCCTTGGGACAGGGGGATGTATGGAGATACGCAGTATTTT; clone size: .; J gene: TRBJ2-3; D gene: TRBD1; V gene: TRBV27
CDR3 protein: CASSQRTRGLTVSGANVLTF; CDR3 DNA: TGTGCCAGCAGTCAACGTACCAGGGGCTTGACCGTATCTGGGGCCAACGTCCTGACTTTC; clone size: once; J gene: TRBJ2-6; D gene: .; V gene: TRBV12-3/TRBV12-4
CDR3 protein: CASSAEGMNTEAFF; CDR3 DNA: TGTGCCAGCAGTGCCGAGGGCATGAACACTGAAGCTTTCTTT; clone size: many; J gene: TRBJ1-1; D gene: .; V gene: TRBV6-4
CDR3 protein: CASSFTPRSSYEQYF; CDR3 DNA: TGTGCCAGCAGCTTTACCCCGCGCAGCTCCTACGAGCAGTACTTC; clone size: few; J gene: TRBJ2-7; D gene: .; V gene: TRBV5-6
CDR3 protein: CASSAGTGRFLHNEQFF; CDR3 DNA: TGTGCCAGCAGCGCAGGGACAGGGAGGTTTCTCCACAATGAGCAGTTCTTC; clone size: many; J gene: TRBJ2-1; D gene: TRBD1; V gene: TRBV9
CDR3 protein: CASSLNGRHYEQYF; CDR3 DNA: TGTGCCAGCAGTTTAAACGGACGGCACTACGAGCAGTACTTC; clone size: many; J gene: TRBJ2-7; D gene: .; V gene: TRBV28
CDR3 protein: CASSQERTGGYEQYF; CDR3 DNA: TGCGCCAGCAGCCAAGAGAGGACAGGAGGCTACGAGCAGTACTTC; clone size: .; J gene: TRBJ2-7; D gene: TRBD1; V gene: TRBV4-3
CDR3 protein: CASSPILLAGEETQYF; CDR3 DNA: TGTGCCAGCTCACCAATTCTACTAGCGGGGGAGGAGACCCAGTACTTC; clone size: few; J gene: TRBJ2-5; D gene: TRBD2; V gene: TRBV18
CDR3 protein: CASLGGTSYEQYF; CDR3 DNA: TGTGCCAGCCTAGGGGGAACCTCCTACGAGCAGTACTTC; clone size: many; J gene: TRBJ2-7; D gene: .; V gene: TRBV6-6
CDR3 protein: CSVAGGPNEQFF; CDR3 DNA: TGCAGCGTTGCGGGGGGGCCTAATGAGCAGTTCTTC; clone size: .; J gene: TRBJ2-1; D gene: TRBD2; V gene: TRBV29-1
CDR3 protein: CASRFDETPNTEAFF; CDR3 DNA: TGTGCCAGCAGATTTGACGAAACACCGAACACTGAAGCTTTCTTT; clone size: many; J gene: TRBJ1-1; D gene: .; V gene: TRBV28
CDR3 protein: CSATILAGDRYF; CDR3 DNA: TGCAGTGCCACTATCCTAGCGGGGGATCGGTATTTT; clone size: few; J gene: TRBJ2-3; D gene: TRBD2; V gene: TRBV20-1
CDR3 protein: CASSLAGKTTNEKLFF; CDR3 DNA: TGTGCCAGCAGCTTAGCGGGGAAGACAACTAATGAAAAACTGTTTTTT; clone size: few; J gene: TRBJ1-4; D gene: .; V gene: TRBV7-9
CDR3 protein: CASSTWDTEEKLFF; CDR3 DNA: TGTGCCAGCAGTACCTGGGACACCGAGGAAAAACTGTTTTTT; clone size: .; J gene: TRBJ1-4; D gene: .; V gene: TRBV12-3/TRBV12-4
CDR3 protein: CASSFWGNTEAFF; CDR3 DNA: TGTGCCAGCAGTTTCTGGGGGAACACTGAAGCTTTCTTT; clone size: .; J gene: TRBJ1-1; D gene: .; V gene: TRBV12-3/TRBV12-4
CDR3 protein: CSARDKSGSYNEQFF; CDR3 DNA: TGCAGTGCTAGAGATAAAAGTGGCTCCTACAATGAGCAGTTCTTC; clone size: many; J gene: TRBJ2-1; D gene: .; V gene: TRBV20-1
CDR3 protein: CSVIQGQGKETQYF; CDR3 DNA: TGCAGCGTGATCCAGGGACAGGGAAAAGAGACCCAGTACTTC; clone size: .; J gene: TRBJ2-5; D gene: TRBD1; V gene: TRBV29-1
CDR3 protein: CASSIAGEAEAFF; CDR3 DNA: TGTGCCAGTAGTATAGCAGGTGAAGCTGAAGCTTTCTTT; clone size: many; J gene: TRBJ1-1; D gene: .; V gene: TRBV19
CDR3 protein: CASSFGGVSYEQYF; CDR3 DNA: TGTGCCAGCAGCTTTGGGGGCGTTTCCTACGAGCAGTACTTC; clone size: .; J gene: TRBJ2-7; D gene: .; V gene: TRBV11-2
CDR3 protein: CASPHNEQFF; CDR3 DNA: TGTGCCAGCCCACACAATGAGCAGTTCTTC; clone size: few; J gene: TRBJ2-1; D gene: .; V gene: TRBV7-6
CDR3 protein: CASSRGELFF; CDR3 DNA: TGTGCCAGCAGTCGCGGGGAGCTGTTTTTT; clone size: many; J gene: TRBJ2-2; D gene: .; V gene: TRBV28
CDR3 protein: CASSQTGAEQYF; CDR3 DNA: TGTGCCAGCAGCCAAACAGGGGCCGAGCAGTACTTC; clone size: many; J gene: TRBJ2-7; D gene: TRBD1; V gene: TRBV3-1
CDR3 protein: CSARGGRNTEAFF; CDR3 DNA: TGCAGTGCTAGAGGTGGCAGGAACACTGAAGCTTTCTTT; clone size: .; J gene: TRBJ1-1; D gene: .; V gene: TRBV20-1